At least ten counts were recorded for the clone carrying this TCR beta chain. Its specificity is unknown. The sample comes from a study of spatial heterogeneity in lung cancer. V lost 1 base to trimming and J lost 9 bases; unmatched junction nucleotides: 8. Germline V gives CDR1 SGHAT, CDR2 FQNNGV. This CDR3 contains 15 residues. The study's findings and limits: Intratumoral expanded alpha and beta TCR counts were found to track tumor mutation counts. Coverage of tumor T cells, by estimate, reached around 7.5% for alpha chains and about 12% for beta chains.

All TCR cDNA molecules were individually tagged with a unique molecular identifier. TCRdb called the 5' RACE reads again in MiXCR, with one record for every CDR3 protein. Here the sample spans more than 10,000 distinct CDR3 sequences, more than 3% being singletons. The time point is: sample taken at primary tumor resection. The donors comprised roughly 71 untreated early-stage non-small cell lung cancer patients. No cell sorting; template was whole RNA from tumor, lung tissue or PBMC. This chain links TRBV11-2 with TRBJ2-1, with 8 bases that match TRBD2. The sequence derives from a male donor with early-stage non-small cell lung cancer. Source: lung tumor tissue, taken at surgery. The CDR3 reads CASSLGAGGPFEQFF. In nucleotides, the CDR3 is TGTGCCAGCAGCTTAGGGGCGGGGGGCCCCTTTGAGCAGTTCTTC.